The next 10 T cell receptor beta chains were all read from a single sample in a study of control samples from healthy donors and cancer patients. Repertoires were generated with immunoSEQ multiplex PCR, while TCRdb's copy carries only in-frame clones and drops some. The repertoire consists of about 130,000 clones, with about 88% occurring once and the leading ten covering about 3.2%. What was sequenced was blood. The receptors derive from a man aged 50-59 years in good health.

This chain joins TRBV5-6 and TRBJ2-3, with 14 nucleotides matching TRBD2. Germline CDR1 SGHDT, CDR2 YYEEEE. The trim removed 5 bases at V and 2 bases at J, leaving 7 bases unmatched. The CDR3 sequence is 17 residues long. This chain's CDR3 is CASSFGLAGGITDTQYF. CDR3 sequence (DNA): TGTGCCAGCAGTTTTGGACTAGCGGGGGGAATCACAGATACGCAGTATTTT.

The chain recombines TRBV27 with TRBJ1-5; TRBD1 is a possible D gene (6 bases). The germline V gene has CDR1 MNHEY and CDR2 SMNVEV (reference sequence). V dropped 4 bases and J dropped 4 bases, with 11 bases sitting between them. The CDR3 extends over 14 amino acids. This CDR3 reads CASSSGTLNQPQHF. CDR3 in DNA: TGTGCCAGCAGTTCCGGGACACTTAATCAGCCCCAGCATTTT.

The chain carries TRBV2 and TRBJ2-1; D is undetermined. The CDR3 runs 15 residues. The V and J ends lost 5 bases and 4 bases respectively, with 15 bases between them. Germline CDR1 reads SNHLY; CDR2 reads FYNNEI. CDR3 DNA: TGTGCCAGCAGTTCCGTAAATTCAGCGTACAATGAGCAGTTCTTC. Protein product: CASSSVNSAYNEQFF.

The chain links TRBV2 to TRBJ1-5; the match to TRBD1 covers 9 bases. Trimming cost V 9 bases and J 0 bases; bases outside gene matches: 15. This CDR3 is built from 18 residues. The germline CDR1 and CDR2 sequences are SNHLY and FYNNEI. The CDR3 region is CARRNRDREGYSNQPQHF. The CDR3 DNA sequence: TGTGCCAGAAGAAACCGGGACAGGGAGGGCTATAGCAATCAGCCCCAGCATTTT. The variable domain in full, with the rest retrieved from reference TRBV2 and TRBJ1-5, is EPEVTQTPSHQVTQMGQEVILRCVPISNHLYFYWYRQILGQKVEFLVSFYNNEISEKSEIFDDQFSVERPDGSNFTLKIRSTKLEDSAMYFCARRNRDREGYSNQPQHFGDGTRLSIL.

V gene TRBV3-1 (or the pseudogene TRBV3-2) combines with J gene TRBJ2-3, with a tentative D call TRBD2 (6 bases). The CDR3 is 14 residues long. V was shortened by 3 bases and J by 4 bases, with 11 bases between the two germline ends. Germline CDR1 is LGHDT and CDR2 is YNNKEL (reference sequence). CDR3: CASSHGGSSDTQYF. The CDR3 DNA follows: TGTGCCAGCAGCCATGGGGGGTCCTCAGATACGCAGTATTTT.

This clone was recorded once. The chain couples TRBV19 to TRBJ1-4; the D is unclear. This CDR3 is built from 14 residues. Between the trimmed V and J ends, which lost 4 bases and 7 bases, there was a span of 13 bases. CDR1 and CDR2 (germline): LNHDA, SQIVND (reference sequence). CDR3 DNA: TGTGCCAGTAGTACGACACACGGGGTTGAAAAACTGTTTTTT. Translation gives CASSTTHGVEKLFF.

This chain connects TRBV25-1 to TRBJ1-6; no clear D gene. CDR3 size: 11 residues. Germline assignment: CDR1 MGHDK and CDR2 SYGVNS. Between the trimmed V and J ends, which lost 4 bases and 12 bases, there was a span of 7 bases. CDR3 region: CASSVGGPLHF. CDR3 sequence (DNA): TGTGCCAGCAGTGTTGGTGGACCCCTCCACTTT.

The V and J genes are TRBV24-1 and TRBJ2-3; 11 nucleotides agree with TRBD2. V was pared by 4 bases and J by 2 bases, with 13 bases of the junction left unmatched. The V gene's germline CDR1 is KGHDR and CDR2 SFDVKD. The CDR3 is 19 amino acids. The CDR3 reads CATSDSGLAASYNTDTQYF. The CDR3 nucleotides read TGTGCCACCAGTGACTCGGGACTAGCGGCCTCCTATAACACAGATACGCAGTATTTT.

The chain recombines TRBV7-8 with TRBJ2-1; perhaps TRBD2 as D (7 bases). The CDR3 consists of 15 residues. CDR1 is SGHVS, CDR2 FQNEAQ, per germline. V was trimmed by 0 bases and J by 4 bases, leaving 10 bases between them. The CDR3 region is CASSLARGRYNEQFF. The CDR3 nucleotides read TGTGCCAGCAGCTTAGCGCGGGGGCGGTACAATGAGCAGTTCTTC.

The chain links TRBV19 to TRBJ2-7, with 8 bases lining up with TRBD1. Losses at the gene ends were 6 bases for V and 1 base for J; bases not matched to a gene: 8. The germline gives CDR1 LNHDA, CDR2 SQIVND (reference sequence). The CDR3 contains 15 residues. The CDR3 here is CASRPSDRGSYEQYF. CDR3 nucleotides: TGTGCCAGTAGACCCTCCGACAGGGGTTCCTACGAGCAGTACTTC.